The 19 T cell receptor beta chains below come from one sample, sequenced in a study of blood T cell repertoires in COVID-19. Sequencing was performed with immunoSEQ multiplex PCR; in TCRdb, only in-frame clones are kept and a portion is missing. Found here are fewer than 100,000 clones, roughly 87% of them singletons; the top ten hold 8.5% to 14%. Sample: peripheral blood. The receptors were gathered from a man in his fifties with acute or convalescent COVID-19.

This clone has only one observation. This chain joins TRBV5-1 and TRBJ2-7, with D possibly being TRBD1 (5 bases). CDR1 is SGHRS and CDR2 is YFSETQ in the germline V gene. The CDR3 has 14 residues. V lost 4 bases and J lost 4, with 15 bases in between. The CDR3 loop is CASSATDFPYEQYF. DNA of the CDR3: TGCGCCAGCAGCGCGACAGACTTTCCTTACGAGCAGTACTTC.

This clone was seen a single time. The chain uses TRBV20-1 and TRBJ1-5, with a tentative D call TRBD1 (6 bases). The germline CDR1 and CDR2 sequences are DFQATT and SNEGSKA (reference sequence). V lost 3 bases, J lost 7 bases, and 16 bases lay in between. The CDR3 totals 14 residues. CDR3 sequence reads: CSASPRGGGQPQHF. DNA for the CDR3: TGCAGTGCTAGTCCGAGGGGGGGCGGACAGCCCCAGCATTTT.

The chain links TRBV27 to TRBJ2-7, with 15 positions matching TRBD2. CDR1 and CDR2 from the germline V gene are MNHEY and SMNVEV (reference sequence). The CDR3 is 17 residues long. With 5 bases clipped from V and 5 bases from J, the junction kept 10 bases outside the gene matches. The CDR3 sequence is CASSIRIGLAGGNEQYF. CDR3 sequence (DNA): TGTGCCAGCAGTATTCGAATTGGACTAGCGGGAGGGAACGAGCAGTACTTC.

The J gene is TRBJ2-7, the V gene TRBV15; D is perhaps TRBD1 (6 bases). CDR1 and CDR2 (germline): LNHNV, YYDKDF (reference sequence). V dropped 5 bases and J dropped 3 bases, with 17 bases sitting between them. The length of the CDR3 is 15 residues. This chain's CDR3 is CATSAALGGLYEQYF. CDR3 bases: TGTGCCACCAGCGCCGCCTTAGGGGGTCTCTACGAGCAGTACTTC.

This clone was counted a single time. This chain joins TRBV19 and TRBJ1-1; D possibly corresponds to TRBD1 (5 bases). Trimming stripped 5 bases from V and 4 bases from J, with 11 bases between. This CDR3 has 13 amino acids. In germline, CDR1 is LNHDA, CDR2 SQIVND (reference sequence). The CDR3 sequence: CASSGGFGTEAFF. CDR3 DNA sequence: TGTGCCAGTAGTGGGGGGTTTGGCACTGAAGCTTTCTTT. The whole variable domain, remainder taken from reference TRBV19 and TRBJ1-1, is DGGITQSPKYLFRKEGQNVTLSCEQNLNHDAMYWYRQDPGQGLRLIYYSQIVNDFQKGDIAEGYSVSREKKESFPLTVTSAQKNPTAFYLCASSGGFGTEAFFGQGTRLTVV.

This clone was seen once. V and J are TRBV6-1 and TRBJ1-5, with 11 bases lining up with TRBD1. Germline CDR1 reads MNHNS; CDR2 reads SASEGT. The ends lost 4 bases at V and 4 bases at J; junction bases unmatched: 6. The CDR3 covers 16 residues. DNA of the CDR3: TGTGCCAGCAGTGCCTTGGGACAGGGGGAGAATCAGCCCCAGCATTTT. It is translated as CASSALGQGENQPQHF.

This clone occurred a few times. The chain joins TRBV7-2 to TRBJ1-2, with no clear D. V shed 3 bases and J shed 7 bases, with 6 bases lying between them. Germline V CDR1 and CDR2: SGHTA, FQGNSA. CDR3 length equals 11 residues. CDR3 amino acids: CASSFYRGYTF. As DNA, the CDR3 is TGTGCCAGCAGCTTTTATCGTGGCTACACCTTC.

This chain links TRBV6-6 with TRBJ2-7, with D maybe TRBD1 (6 bases). This CDR3 spans 16 amino acids. The V and J ends lost 5 bases and 3 bases respectively, with 20 bases between them. Germline V gene sequence: CDR1 MNHNY, CDR2 SVGAGI (reference sequence). CDR3: CASSPGQSWTIYEQYF. The CDR3 DNA follows: TGTGCCAGCAGTCCTGGACAGTCTTGGACAATCTACGAGCAGTACTTC.

The genes are TRBV29-1 and TRBJ2-7; D is uncertain. There are 10 residues in the CDR3. V lost 7 bases and J 3 bases, leaving 7 bases between the germline ends. The germline CDR1 and CDR2 sequences are SQVTM and ANQGSEA. CDR3: CSAVHYEQYF. DNA for the CDR3: TGCAGCGCCGTACACTACGAGCAGTACTTC.

Here the CDR3 DNA reads TGTGCCACCAGTGACCACATTGCTACGCAGTATTTT. Translated: CATSDHIATQYF. This sequence joins TRBV24-1 and TRBJ2-3; the D is unclear. The V end lost 4 bases, the J end lost 8 bases, and 9 bases lay between the germline ends. This CDR3 comprises 12 residues. The germline V gene has CDR1 KGHDR and CDR2 SFDVKD.

The V call is TRBV10-1, the J call TRBJ1-1; 8 positions agree with TRBD1. The CDR3 has 13 amino acids. Germline V gene data show CDR1 as WNHNN and CDR2 as SYGVQD (reference sequence). V shed 5 bases, J shed 6 bases, and the junction held 5 bases outside the gene matches. CDR3 protein: CASSPTGAAEAFF. DNA for the CDR3: TGCGCCAGCAGTCCGACAGGGGCGGCTGAAGCTTTCTTT.

The rearrangement uses TRBV3-1 (or the pseudogene TRBV3-2) and TRBJ1-1; no reliable D call. Germline V gene sequence: CDR1 LGHDT, CDR2 YNNKEL (reference sequence). Deletions cut 4 bases from V and 1 base from J, with 4 bases between. The CDR3 contains 12 residues. In DNA, the CDR3 is TGTGCCAGCAGCCCGGGGAACACTGAAGCTTTCTTT. The encoded protein is CASSPGNTEAFF.

The genes are TRBV19 and TRBJ1-5; 11 nucleotides agree with TRBD1. Germline assignment: CDR1 LNHDA and CDR2 SQIVND (reference sequence). CDR3 length: 17 residues. The V and J ends lost 8 bases and 7 bases, in that order; junction bases with no gene match: 16. This CDR3 reads CASLTKDRGRLDQPQHF. The CDR3 nucleotides read TGTGCCAGTTTGACAAAGGACAGGGGGCGCTTAGACCAGCCCCAGCATTTT.

V and J are TRBV9 and TRBJ2-7; possibly TRBD2 for D (6 bases). Germline V gene lookup returns CDR1 SGDLS and CDR2 YYNGEE. V was shortened by 0 bases and J by 6 bases, with 13 bases between the two germline ends. This CDR3 has 14 amino acids. Here the CDR3 DNA reads TGTGCCAGCAGCGTAGACTCTCGGGGACTCGAGCAGTACTTC. It yields the protein CASSVDSRGLEQYF.

The chain links TRBV4-2 to TRBJ1-4, with 10 positions matching TRBD1. J gave up 5 bases and V 4 bases, and 1 base lay outside the gene matches. The CDR3 runs to 14 residues. The germline CDR1 and CDR2 sequences are LGHNA and YNFKEQ. The CDR3 DNA is TGTGCCAGCAGCCCGGGACAGGGGAATGAAAAACTGTTTTTT. Translated, it gives CASSPGQGNEKLFF.

The CDR3 DNA is TGTGCCAGCAGTACGGGACAGTACACTGAAGCTTTCTTT. Residues: CASSTGQYTEAFF. This chain uses TRBV6-5 with TRBJ1-1, with 7 bases identical to TRBD1. Germline V lookup: CDR1 MNHEY, CDR2 SVGAGI. The CDR3 has 13 residues. The ends lost 5 bases at V and 3 bases at J; junction bases unmatched: 3.

This clone occurred once. The rearrangement links TRBV6-1 to TRBJ1-6; 7 bases line up with TRBD1. The V gene's germline CDR1 is MNHNS and CDR2 SASEGT. The junction had 0 bases not matched to a gene; V was cut back by 1 base and J by 3 bases. The CDR3 is 15 residues long. CDR3 amino acids: CASSEGQGYNSPLHF. CDR3 nucleotide sequence: TGTGCCAGCAGTGAAGGACAGGGCTATAATTCACCCCTCCACTTT.

The chain has TRBV7-2 and TRBJ2-7; TRBD1 matches at 8 bases. J lost 2 bases, V lost 5 bases, and 2 bases had no gene match. The CDR3 length is 13 residues. The germline CDR1 and CDR2 sequences are SGHTA and FQGNSA. The CDR3 sequence is CASSGTGAYEQYF. CDR3 bases: TGTGCCAGCAGCGGGACAGGAGCCTACGAGCAGTACTTC.

This chain joins TRBV5-5 and TRBJ1-4, with 9 bases aligning to TRBD1. This CDR3 is built from 14 residues. The germline CDR1 and CDR2 sequences are SGHKS and YYEKEE (reference sequence). The V segment lost 6 bases and the J segment 4 bases; nucleotides outside the gene matches: 4. The DNA of the CDR3 is TGTGCCAGCATTCCGGGACAGGGTAATGAAAAACTGTTTTTT. The encoded protein is CASIPGQGNEKLFF. The whole variable domain, filled in from reference TRBV5-5 and TRBJ1-4, reads DAGVTQSPTHLIKTRGQQVTLRCSPISGHKSVSWYQQVLGQGPQFIFQYYEKEERGRGNFPDRFSARQFPNYSSELNVNALLLGDSALYLCASIPGQGNEKLFFGSGTQLSVL.